This T cell receptor (beta chain) was recovered during a study of blood T cell repertoires in COVID-19. Study overall: In each case, the material was cDNA or gDNA derived from T cells, B-cell-depleted T cells, or PBMCs.

This clone has just one count. The length of the CDR3 is 14 residues. Looked up from germline, CDR1 is MNHEY and CDR2 is SVGAGI. V was clipped by 7 bases and J by 4 bases; unmatched bases: 8. Per the original methods: Reference gene primers were amplified, and this amplification served to estimate nucleated cell counts. Clones were read by immunoSEQ multiplex PCR, and TCRdb kept only the in-frame ones, dropping some. Clonal size and the V and J genes are those of that table, whereas D and trimming came from the DNA. The data show nearly 80,000 clones, 82% seen once. This TCR derives from an older woman with acute or convalescent COVID-19. The rearrangement links TRBV6-5 to TRBJ1-1, with TRBD1 identical over 8 bases. The sample comprised peripheral blood. CDR3 nucleotide sequence: TGTGCCAGCACGAGACAGGGGTACGGCACTGAAGCTTTCTTT. Translating it yields CASTRQGYGTEAFF.